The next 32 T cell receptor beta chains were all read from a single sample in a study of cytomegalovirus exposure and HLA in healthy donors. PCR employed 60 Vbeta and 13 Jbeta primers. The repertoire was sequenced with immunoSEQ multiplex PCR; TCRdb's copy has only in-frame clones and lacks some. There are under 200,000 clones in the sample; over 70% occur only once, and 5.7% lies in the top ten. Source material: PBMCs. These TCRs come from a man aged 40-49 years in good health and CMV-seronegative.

CDR3 in amino acids: CASSPFPPGLELANYGYTF. Written as DNA, the CDR3 is TGCGCCAGCAGCCCTTTCCCTCCGGGACTGGAACTAGCAAACTATGGCTACACCTTC. This chain connects TRBV5-1 to TRBJ1-2; maybe TRBD1 (5 bases). The CDR3 runs 19 residues. Germline V CDR1 and CDR2: SGHRS, YFSETQ. Trimming took off 4 bases at V and 2 bases at J, with 27 bases between the two ends.

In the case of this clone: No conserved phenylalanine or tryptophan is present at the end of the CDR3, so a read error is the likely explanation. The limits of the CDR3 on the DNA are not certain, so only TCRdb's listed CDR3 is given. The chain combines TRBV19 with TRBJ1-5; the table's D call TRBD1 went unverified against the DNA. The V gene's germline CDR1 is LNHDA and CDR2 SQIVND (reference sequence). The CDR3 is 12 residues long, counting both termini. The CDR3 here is CASSQKQGDLFV.

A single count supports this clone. CDR3 coding DNA: TGTGCCACCTCAACGGACAGGGGGCTGGGAGATACGCAGTATTTT. It translates to CATSTDRGLGDTQYF. The chain joins TRBV25-1 to TRBJ2-3; 11 nucleotides line up with TRBD1. The CDR3 spans 15 residues. Looked up from germline, CDR1 is MGHDK and CDR2 is SYGVNS. J lost 5 bases, V lost 10 bases, and 11 bases had no gene match.

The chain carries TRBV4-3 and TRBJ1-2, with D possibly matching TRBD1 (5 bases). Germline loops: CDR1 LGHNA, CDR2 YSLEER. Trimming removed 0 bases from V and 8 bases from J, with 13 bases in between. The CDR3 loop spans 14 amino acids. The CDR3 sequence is CASSQEGRGTGYTF. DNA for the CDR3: TGCGCCAGCAGCCAAGAAGGTCGGGGGACGGGCTACACCTTC.

CDR3 amino acids: CATSRDIETQYF. As DNA, the CDR3 is TGTGCCACCAGCAGAGATATAGAGACCCAGTACTTC. The rearrangement links TRBV15 to TRBJ2-5; no clear D gene. The V gene lost 0 bases and the J gene lost 4 bases, with 3 bases spanning the gap. Germline-derived CDR1 and CDR2 are LNHNV and YYDKDF (reference sequence). The CDR3 spans 12 residues. The full variable domain, in which reference TRBV15 and TRBJ2-5 provide the parts outside the CDR3, is DAMVIQNPRYQVTQFGKPVTLSCSQTLNHNVMYWYQQKSSQAPKLLFHYYDKDFNNEADTPDNFQSRRPNTSFCFLDIRSPGLGDTAMYLCATSRDIETQYFGPGTRLLVL.

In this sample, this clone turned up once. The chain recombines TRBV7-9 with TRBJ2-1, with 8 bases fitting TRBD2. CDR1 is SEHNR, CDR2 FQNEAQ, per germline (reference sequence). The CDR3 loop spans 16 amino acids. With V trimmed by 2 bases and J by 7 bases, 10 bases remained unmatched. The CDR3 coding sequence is TGTGCCAGCAGCTTACTCTCCGGGACTAGTGTAAATGAGCAGTTCTTC. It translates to CASSLLSGTSVNEQFF.

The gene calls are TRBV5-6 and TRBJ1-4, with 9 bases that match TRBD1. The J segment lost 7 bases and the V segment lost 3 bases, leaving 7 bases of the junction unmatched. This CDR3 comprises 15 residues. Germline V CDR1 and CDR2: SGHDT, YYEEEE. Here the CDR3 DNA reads TGTGCCAGCAGCTGGGACAGGGCGCAAAGTGAAAAACTGTTTTTT. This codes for CASSWDRAQSEKLFF.

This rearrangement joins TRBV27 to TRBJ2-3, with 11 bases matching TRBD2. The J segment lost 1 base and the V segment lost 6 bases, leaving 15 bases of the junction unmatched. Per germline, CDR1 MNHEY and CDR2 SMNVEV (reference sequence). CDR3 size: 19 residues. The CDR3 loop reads CASRRTLAGDYRGTDTQYF. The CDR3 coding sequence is TGTGCCAGCAGGCGGACACTAGCGGGAGATTATCGGGGCACAGATACGCAGTATTTT.

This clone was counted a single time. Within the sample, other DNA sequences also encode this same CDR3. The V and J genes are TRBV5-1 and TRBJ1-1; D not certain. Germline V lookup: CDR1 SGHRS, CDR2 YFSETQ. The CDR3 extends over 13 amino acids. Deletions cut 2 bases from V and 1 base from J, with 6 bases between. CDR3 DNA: TGCGCCAGCAGCTTTACTGGGAACACTGAAGCTTTCTTT. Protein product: CASSFTGNTEAFF.

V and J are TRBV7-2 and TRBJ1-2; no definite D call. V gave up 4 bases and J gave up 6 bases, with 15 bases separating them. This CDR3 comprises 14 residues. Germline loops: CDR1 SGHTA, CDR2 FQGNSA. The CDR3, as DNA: TGTGCCAGCAGCTCTTTTTCCCGGGGTGATGGCTACACCTTC. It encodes CASSSFSRGDGYTF.

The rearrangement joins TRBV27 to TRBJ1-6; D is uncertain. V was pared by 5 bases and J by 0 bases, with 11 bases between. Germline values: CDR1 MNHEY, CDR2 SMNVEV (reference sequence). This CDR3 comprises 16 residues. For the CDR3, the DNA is TGTGCCAGCAGTCCGGAGACTAGCTCCTATAATTCACCCCTCCACTTT. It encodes CASSPETSSYNSPLHF.

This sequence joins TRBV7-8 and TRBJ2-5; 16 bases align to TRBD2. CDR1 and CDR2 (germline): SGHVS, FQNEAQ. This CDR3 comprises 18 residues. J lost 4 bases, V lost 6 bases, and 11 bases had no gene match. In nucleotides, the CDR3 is TGTGCCAGCAGTAACCCGGGACTAGCGGGGGGGACTTCAGAGACCCAGTACTTC. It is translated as CASSNPGLAGGTSETQYF.

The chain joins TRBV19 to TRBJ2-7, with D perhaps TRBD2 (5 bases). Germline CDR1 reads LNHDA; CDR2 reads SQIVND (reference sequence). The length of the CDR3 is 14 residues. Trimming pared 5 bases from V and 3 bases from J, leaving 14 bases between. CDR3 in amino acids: CASSLLAGGYEQYF. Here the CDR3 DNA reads TGTGCCAGTAGTCTCCTGGCGGGCGGCTACGAGCAGTACTTC.

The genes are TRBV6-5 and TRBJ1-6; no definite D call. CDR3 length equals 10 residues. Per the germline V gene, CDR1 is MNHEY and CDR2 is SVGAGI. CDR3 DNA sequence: TGTGGCGCGGGATATTCACCCCTCCACTTT. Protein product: CGAGYSPLHF.

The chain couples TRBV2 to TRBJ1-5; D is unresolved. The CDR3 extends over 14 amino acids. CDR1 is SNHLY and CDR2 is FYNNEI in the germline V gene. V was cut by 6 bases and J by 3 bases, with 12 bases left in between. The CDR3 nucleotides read TGTGCCAGCAGCCCGGGGAGATTCAATCAGCCCCAGCATTTT. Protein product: CASSPGRFNQPQHF.

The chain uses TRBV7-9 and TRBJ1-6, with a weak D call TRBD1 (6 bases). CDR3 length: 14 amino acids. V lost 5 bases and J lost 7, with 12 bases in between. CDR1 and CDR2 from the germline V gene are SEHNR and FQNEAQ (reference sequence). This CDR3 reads CASSNRDNNSPLHF. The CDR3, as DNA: TGTGCCAGCAGCAACCGGGACAACAATTCACCCCTCCACTTT.

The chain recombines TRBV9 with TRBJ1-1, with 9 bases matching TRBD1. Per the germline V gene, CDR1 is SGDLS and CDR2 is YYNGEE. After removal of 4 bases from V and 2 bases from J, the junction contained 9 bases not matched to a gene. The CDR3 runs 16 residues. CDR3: CASSTLDRGHNTEAFF. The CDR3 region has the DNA TGTGCCAGCAGCACCCTGGACAGGGGACACAACACTGAAGCTTTCTTT.

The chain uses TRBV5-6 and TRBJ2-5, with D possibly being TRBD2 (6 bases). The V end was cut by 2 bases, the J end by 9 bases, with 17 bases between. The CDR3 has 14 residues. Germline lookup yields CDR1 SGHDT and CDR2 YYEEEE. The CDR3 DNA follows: TGTGCCAGCAGCTTACGGTCCGGGACTGTGGCCCAGTACTTC. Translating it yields CASSLRSGTVAQYF.

CDR3 amino acids: CASSVSGNADTQYF. The CDR3 nucleotides are TGTGCCAGCAGCGTGTCGGGGAATGCAGATACGCAGTATTTT. The gene calls are TRBV9 and TRBJ2-3, with D tentatively TRBD2 (5 bases). The CDR3 spans 14 residues. CDR1 is SGDLS and CDR2 is YYNGEE in the germline V gene. Trimming removed 2 bases at V and 4 bases at J, with 11 bases between.

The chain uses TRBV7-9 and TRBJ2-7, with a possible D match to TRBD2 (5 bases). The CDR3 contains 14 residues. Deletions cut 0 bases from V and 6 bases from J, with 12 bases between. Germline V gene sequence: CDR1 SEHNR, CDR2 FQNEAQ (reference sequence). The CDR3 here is CASSLALVGSEQYF. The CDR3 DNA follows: TGTGCCAGCAGCTTAGCGCTTGTAGGGAGCGAGCAGTACTTC.

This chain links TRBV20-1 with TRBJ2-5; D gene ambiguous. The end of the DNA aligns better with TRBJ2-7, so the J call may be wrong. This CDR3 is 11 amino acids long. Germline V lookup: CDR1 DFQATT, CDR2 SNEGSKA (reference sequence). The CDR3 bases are TGCAGTGCTGTTCGGTCTAACGAGCAGTACTTC. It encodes CSAVRSNEQYF.

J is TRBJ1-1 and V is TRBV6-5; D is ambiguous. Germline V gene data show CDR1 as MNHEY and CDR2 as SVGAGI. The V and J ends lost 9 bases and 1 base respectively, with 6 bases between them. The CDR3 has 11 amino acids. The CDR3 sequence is CASHRNTEAFF. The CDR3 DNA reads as TGTGCCAGTCACAGGAACACTGAAGCTTTCTTT.

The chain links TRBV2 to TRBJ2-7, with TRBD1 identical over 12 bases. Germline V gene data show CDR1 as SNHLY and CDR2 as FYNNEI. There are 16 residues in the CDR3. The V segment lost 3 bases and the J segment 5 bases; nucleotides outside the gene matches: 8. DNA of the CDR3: TGTGCCAGCAGTGAGGGACAGGGGGCACTACGGGACGAGCAGTACTTC. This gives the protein CASSEGQGALRDEQYF.

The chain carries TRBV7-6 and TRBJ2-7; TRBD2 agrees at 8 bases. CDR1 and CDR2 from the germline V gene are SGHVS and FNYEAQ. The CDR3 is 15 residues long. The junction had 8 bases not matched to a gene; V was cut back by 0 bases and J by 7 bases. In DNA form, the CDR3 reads TGTGCCAGCAGCTTAGCGTCTAGCGGGTTGGGGGAGCAGTACTTC. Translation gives CASSLASSGLGEQYF.

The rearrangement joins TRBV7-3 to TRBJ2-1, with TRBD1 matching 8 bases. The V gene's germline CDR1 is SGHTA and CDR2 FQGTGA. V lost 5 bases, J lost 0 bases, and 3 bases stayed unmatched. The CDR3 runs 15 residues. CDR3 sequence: CASSTGGSSYNEQFF. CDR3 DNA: TGTGCCAGCAGCACAGGGGGAAGCTCCTACAATGAGCAGTTCTTC.

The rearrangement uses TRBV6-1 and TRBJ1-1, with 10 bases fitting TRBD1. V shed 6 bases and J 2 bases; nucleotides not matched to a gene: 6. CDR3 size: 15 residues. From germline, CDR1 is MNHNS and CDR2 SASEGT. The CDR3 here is CASRRTGGFNTEAFF. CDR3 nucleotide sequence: TGTGCCAGCAGAAGGACAGGGGGATTTAACACTGAAGCTTTCTTT.

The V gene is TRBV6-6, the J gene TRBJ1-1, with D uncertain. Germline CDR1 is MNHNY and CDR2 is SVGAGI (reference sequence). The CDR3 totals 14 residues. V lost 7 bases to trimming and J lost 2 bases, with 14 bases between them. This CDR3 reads CASTASGRNTEAFF. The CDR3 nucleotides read TGTGCCAGCACCGCCTCCGGGAGAAACACTGAAGCTTTCTTT.

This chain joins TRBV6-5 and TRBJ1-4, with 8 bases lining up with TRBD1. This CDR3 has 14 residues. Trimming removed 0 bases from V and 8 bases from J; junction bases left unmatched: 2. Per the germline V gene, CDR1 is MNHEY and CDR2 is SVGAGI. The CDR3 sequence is CASSYSTGVEKLFF. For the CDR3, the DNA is TGTGCCAGCAGTTACTCGACAGGGGTGGAAAAACTGTTTTTT.

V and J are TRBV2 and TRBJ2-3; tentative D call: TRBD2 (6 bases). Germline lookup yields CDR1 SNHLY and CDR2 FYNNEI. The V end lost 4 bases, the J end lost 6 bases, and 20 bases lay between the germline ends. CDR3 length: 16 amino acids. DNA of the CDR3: TGTGCCAGCAGTGGGGACTTTGTGGGGAGTGAGGATACGCAGTATTTT. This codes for CASSGDFVGSEDTQYF.

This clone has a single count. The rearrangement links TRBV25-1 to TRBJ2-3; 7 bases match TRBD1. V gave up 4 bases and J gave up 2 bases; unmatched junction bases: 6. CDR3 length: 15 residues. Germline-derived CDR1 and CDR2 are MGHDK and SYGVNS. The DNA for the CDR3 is TGTGCCAGCAGTGGAAAGACAGGGACCACAGATACGCAGTATTTT. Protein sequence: CASSGKTGTTDTQYF. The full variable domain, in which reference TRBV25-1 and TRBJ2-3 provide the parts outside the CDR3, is EADIYQTPRYLVIGTGKKITLECSQTMGHDKMYWYQQDPGMELHLIHYSYGVNSTEKGDLSSESTVSRIRTEHFPLTLESARPSHTSQYLCASSGKTGTTDTQYFGPGTRLTVL.

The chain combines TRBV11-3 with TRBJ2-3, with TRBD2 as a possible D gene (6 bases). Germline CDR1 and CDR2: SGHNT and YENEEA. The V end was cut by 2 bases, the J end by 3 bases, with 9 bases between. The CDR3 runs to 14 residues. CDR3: CASSLNGGTDTQYF. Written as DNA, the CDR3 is TGTGCCAGCAGCTTAAATGGGGGGACAGATACGCAGTATTTT.

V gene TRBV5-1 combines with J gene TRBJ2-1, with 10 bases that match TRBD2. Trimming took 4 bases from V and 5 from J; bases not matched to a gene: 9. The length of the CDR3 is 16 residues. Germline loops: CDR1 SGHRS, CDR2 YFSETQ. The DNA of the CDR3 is TGCGCCAGCAGCCCCATAGCGGGAGGACCCCACAATGAGCAGTTCTTC. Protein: CASSPIAGGPHNEQFF.